This T cell receptor (beta chain) was profiled in a study of human T cells and chemical hapten exposure. Across the whole study: Diagnoses of alopecia areata, totalis or universalis occurred in mostly female patients.

The sample's time point: patch test 1, 2 weeks after DPC sensitization. The sample's treatment: therapeutic diphenylcyclopropenone sensitization with weekly scalp DPC. Extraction of total RNA was performed on unfractionated whole blood. To note about this clonotype: The target antigen is unknown.

The CDR3 has 15 amino acids. Per the germline V gene, CDR1 is LGHNA and CDR2 is YSLEER. V lost 4 bases, J lost 3 bases, and 10 bases lay in between. Overall study findings and caveats: Relative to control repertoires, expanded TCRs gave rise to significantly more large CDR3 similarity clusters. Donors had alopecia, so their immune response may differ from healthy people's.

TCRdb fed the RACE reads into MiXCR, producing one record per CDR3 protein. The sample contains about 90,000 distinct CDR3 sequences, 10% of which appear only once. The origin of this receptor is a man aged 35 to 55 with alopecia areata. Some clones in this sample may be carry-over from other donors' samples. The chain recombines TRBV4-3 with TRBJ2-6; D unresolved. Source: whole blood, taken in connection with sensitization to the hapten diphenylcyclopropenone (DPC). The chain's CDR3 is CASSLSWIGANVLTF. DNA for the CDR3: TGCGCCAGCAGCCTCTCTTGGATTGGGGCCAACGTCCTGACTTTC.